Presented here are 22 T cell receptor beta chains from one specimen sequenced in a study of blood T cell repertoires in COVID-19. The assay was immunoSEQ multiplex PCR, and TCRdb's table has in-frame clones only and misses some. The repertoire holds 360,000 or so clones, with around 91% as singletons. The source material was peripheral blood. The origin of the receptors is a man between 18 and 29 years old with active or convalescent COVID-19.

The chain is built from TRBV7-9 and TRBJ2-7, with 9 bases identical to TRBD2. Germline loops: CDR1 SEHNR, CDR2 FQNEAQ (reference sequence). The CDR3 has 15 amino acids. V was clipped by 5 bases and J by 3 bases; unmatched bases: 8. DNA of the CDR3: TGTGCCAGCAGCCAGACTAGCGGTAGGATCTACGAGCAGTACTTC. Amino acids: CASSQTSGRIYEQYF.

The chain couples TRBV11-2 to TRBJ2-7; D not resolved. CDR3 length: 11 residues. V was trimmed by 2 bases and J by 5 bases, leaving 4 bases between them. Looked up from germline, CDR1 is SGHAT and CDR2 is FQNNGV. The CDR3 nucleotides are TGTGCCAGCAGCTTAAGCCACGAGCAGTACTTC. Encoded protein: CASSLSHEQYF.

This clone was seen once. This chain joins TRBV7-2 and TRBJ2-1; D may be TRBD1 (6 bases). This CDR3 is built from 14 residues. Looked up from germline, CDR1 is SGHTA and CDR2 is FQGNSA. V lost 5 bases, J lost 4 bases, and 12 bases lay in between. CDR3 nucleotides: TGTGCCAGCAGCCCAGGGGACGAATACAATGAGCAGTTCTTC. Translated, it gives CASSPGDEYNEQFF.

This chain links TRBV7-2 with TRBJ2-5, with no clear D. CDR1 and CDR2 from the germline V gene are SGHTA and FQGNSA. This CDR3 spans 14 amino acids. V shed 1 base and J shed 1 base, with 7 bases lying between them. The DNA for the CDR3 is TGTGCCAGCAGCTTAGACGGGTTCCAAGAGACCCAGTACTTC. Amino acid sequence: CASSLDGFQETQYF.

This chain uses TRBV6-6 with TRBJ1-5; a weak D match, TRBD1 (5 bases). The V gene's germline CDR1 is MNHNY and CDR2 SVGAGI (reference sequence). The CDR3 covers 16 residues. V shed 8 bases and J shed 0 bases, with 17 bases lying between them. This CDR3 is CASRPRGDFSNQPQHF. CDR3 in DNA: TGTGCCAGCCGTCCTCGGGGGGATTTTAGCAATCAGCCCCAGCATTTT.

The rearrangement uses TRBV20-1 and TRBJ1-5; TRBD1 matches 9 bases. There are 16 residues in the CDR3. V lost 3 bases and J lost 2; bases outside the gene matches: 8. Per the germline V gene, CDR1 is DFQATT and CDR2 is SNEGSKA (reference sequence). CDR3 DNA sequence: TGCAGTGCTAGTCCGGGACAGGGTAGAGGCAATCAGCCCCAGCATTTT. Its translation: CSASPGQGRGNQPQHF.

This chain links TRBV27 with TRBJ2-5; D gene unclear. The CDR3 has 11 residues. Trimming pared 4 bases from V and 4 bases from J, leaving 4 bases between. CDR1 is MNHEY, CDR2 SMNVEV, per germline (reference sequence). The chain's CDR3 is CASSWAETQYF. The CDR3 region has the DNA TGTGCCAGCAGTTGGGCAGAGACCCAGTACTTC.

The chain recombines TRBV27 with TRBJ2-2; 8 positions match TRBD1. The CDR3 covers 13 residues. V shed 8 bases and J 7 bases; nucleotides not matched to a gene: 6. Per the germline V gene, CDR1 is MNHEY and CDR2 is SMNVEV (reference sequence). CDR3 residues: CASRQGLYGELFF. CDR3 sequence (DNA): TGTGCCAGCCGACAGGGGTTGTACGGGGAGCTGTTTTTT.

The V call is TRBV10-3, the J call TRBJ1-1; 8 bases align to TRBD1. V lost 10 bases, J lost 1 base, and 2 bases stayed unmatched. This CDR3 spans 12 amino acids. Looked up from germline, CDR1 is ENHRY and CDR2 is SYGVKD. This chain's CDR3 is CATGQGNTEAFF. The CDR3 bases are TGTGCCACCGGACAGGGGAACACTGAAGCTTTCTTT.

With regard to this clone: A read error may produce the germline difference seen at one junction end. Additional DNA sequences in this sample encode the identical CDR3. The chain links TRBV7-2 to TRBJ2-6; tentatively, D is TRBD1 (5 bases). CDR1 is SGHTA and CDR2 is FQGNSA in the germline V gene. This CDR3 has 15 amino acids. The CDR3 protein is CASSLVSSGANVLTF. CDR3 nucleotides: TGTGCCAGCAGCCTAGTTAGCTCTGGGGCCAACGTGCTGACTTTC. The full variable domain, rest sourced from reference TRBV7-2 and TRBJ2-6, is GAGVSQSPSNKVTEKGKDVELRCDPISGHTALYWYRQSLGQGLEFLIYFQGNSAPDKSGLPSDRFSAERTGGSVSTLTIQRTQQEDSAVYLCASSLVSSGANVLTFGAGSRLTVL.

This chain joins TRBV6-5 and TRBJ2-2, with TRBD2 matching 8 bases. Germline trimming cut 4 bases from V and 5 bases from J; bases unmatched to any gene: 3. Germline V gene lookup returns CDR1 MNHEY and CDR2 SVGAGI. CDR3 length: 14 residues. The CDR3 bases are TGTGCCAGCAGTTTTAGCGGGAAGACCGGGGAGCTGTTTTTT. It specifies CASSFSGKTGELFF.

The count of this clone is one. J is TRBJ2-7 and V is TRBV6-5; 7 bases fit TRBD1. CDR3 size: 14 residues. The germline V gene encodes CDR1 MNHEY and CDR2 SVGAGI. V shed 8 bases, J shed 3 bases, and the junction held 10 bases outside the gene matches. CDR3 coding DNA: TGTGCCAGCCCAAGTAGGGACAGATACTACGAGCAGTACTTC. Its translation is CASPSRDRYYEQYF.

The chain is built from TRBV6-6 and TRBJ1-1, with TRBD1 identical over 7 bases. The J segment lost 3 bases and the V segment lost 7 bases, leaving 5 bases of the junction unmatched. Looked up from germline, CDR1 is MNHNY and CDR2 is SVGAGI (reference sequence). This CDR3 has 13 amino acids. CDR3 residues: CASTRQGHTEAFF. CDR3 sequence (DNA): TGTGCCAGCACCAGACAGGGACACACTGAAGCTTTCTTT.

This chain uses TRBV27 with TRBJ1-2; 9 bases match TRBD1. Unmatched junction bases numbered 1, after V lost 5 bases and J lost 6 bases. Germline V gene data show CDR1 as MNHEY and CDR2 as SMNVEV (reference sequence). This CDR3 comprises 12 residues. In DNA, the CDR3 is TGTGCCAGCAGTGGGGACAGGGATGGCTACACCTTC. Amino acid sequence: CASSGDRDGYTF.

The chain recombines TRBV5-1 with TRBJ2-1; 9 positions match TRBD2. The CDR3 loop spans 15 amino acids. Trimming removed 2 bases from V and 8 bases from J; junction bases left unmatched: 8. CDR1 and CDR2 (germline): SGHRS, YFSETQ. In DNA, the CDR3 is TGCGCCAGCAGCTTAGCGGGGGGAATTTTCGATGAGCAGTTCTTC. It encodes CASSLAGGIFDEQFF.

This chain joins TRBV19 and TRBJ2-3; 10 bases agree with TRBD2. The CDR3 is made up of 15 amino acids. Germline CDR1 and CDR2: LNHDA and SQIVND (reference sequence). V lost 7 bases to trimming and J lost 5 bases; unmatched junction nucleotides: 9. The CDR3 nucleotides read TGTGCCAGTAAGGGTGAAGCGGGAGGGAGAGATACGCAGTATTTT. Encoded protein: CASKGEAGGRDTQYF.

The J gene is TRBJ2-1, the V gene TRBV5-5; TRBD1 might be the D (6 bases). Germline V gene sequence: CDR1 SGHKS, CDR2 YYEKEE (reference sequence). The CDR3 runs 14 residues. V lost 6 bases, J lost 2 bases, and 12 bases lay in between. The CDR3 is CASTETGPYNEQFF. The CDR3 DNA is TGTGCCAGCACCGAGACAGGTCCCTACAATGAGCAGTTCTTC.

This clone showed up just once. The genes are TRBV7-9 and TRBJ2-5; TRBD2 matches at 7 bases. Germline V gene sequence: CDR1 SEHNR, CDR2 FQNEAQ (reference sequence). Losses at the gene ends were 8 bases for V and 5 bases for J; bases not matched to a gene: 5. The CDR3 contains 12 residues. CDR3 in amino acids: CASWTREETQYF. The CDR3 nucleotides read TGTGCCAGCTGGACGCGGGAGGAGACCCAGTACTTC.

The chain recombines TRBV27 with TRBJ1-2, with 9 bases identical to TRBD1. There are 16 residues in the CDR3. The J segment lost 5 bases and the V segment lost 2 bases, leaving 9 bases of the junction unmatched. CDR1 MNHEY and CDR2 SMNVEV come from the germline V gene (reference sequence). As DNA, the CDR3 is TGTGCCAGCAGTTTACTCCGAGGGGGACAGGGATATGGCTACACCTTC. Translating gives CASSLLRGGQGYGYTF.

The V and J genes are TRBV10-3 and TRBJ1-1; no clear D. Trimming took 0 bases from V and 5 from J, leaving 7 bases between them. The germline V gene has CDR1 ENHRY and CDR2 SYGVKD. CDR3 length: 13 residues. The DNA of the CDR3 is TGTGCCATCAGTGAGTCACGGGAGACTGAAGCTTTCTTT. Encoded protein: CAISESRETEAFF.

The chain recombines TRBV11-1 with TRBJ2-7, with TRBD2 matching 7 bases. CDR3 length equals 15 residues. In germline, CDR1 is SGHAT, CDR2 FQDESV (reference sequence). J gave up 0 bases and V 6 bases, and 8 bases lay outside the gene matches. In DNA form, the CDR3 reads TGTGCCAGCAGTCAGGTGCGGGGGATCTCCTACGAGCAGTACTTC. This codes for CASSQVRGISYEQYF.

CDR3 in amino acids: CASRPGLAGGEPYEQYF. As DNA, the CDR3 is TGTGCCAGCAGACCGGGACTAGCGGGAGGAGAACCCTACGAGCAGTACTTC. The chain couples TRBV7-8 to TRBJ2-7; 15 nucleotides match TRBD2. Germline V lookup: CDR1 SGHVS, CDR2 FQNEAQ. Trimming removed 6 bases from V and 2 bases from J; junction bases left unmatched: 8. The CDR3 runs to 17 residues. The full variable domain, in which reference TRBV7-8 and TRBJ2-7 provide the parts outside the CDR3, is GAGVSQSPRYKVAKRGQDVALRCDPISGHVSLFWYQQALGQGPEFLTYFQNEAQLDKSGLPSDRFFAERPEGSVSTLKIQRTQQEDSAVYLCASRPGLAGGEPYEQYFGPGTRLTVT.